The 22 T cell receptor beta chains presented below share a single source sample, sequenced in a study of blood T cells in healthy people across ages. Combining a sample-barcoded 5' primer with a J-beta primer mix, a second PCR ran for 7 to 11 cycles. TCRdb re-called the 5' RACE reads through MiXCR, storing one row per CDR3 protein. This sample yields some 710,000 distinct CDR3 sequences, of which 22% are seen a single time; about 20% belongs to the top ten. Sequencing was performed on blood. The receptors originated from a man between 65 and 79 years old in good health.

The chain is built from TRBV29-1 and TRBJ1-1; 9 nucleotides line up with TRBD1. After removal of 7 bases from V and 5 bases from J, the junction contained 8 bases not matched to a gene. The V gene's germline CDR1 is SQVTM and CDR2 ANQGSEA. The CDR3 runs 13 residues. CDR3 sequence reads: CSALTGGWTEAFF. Written as DNA, the CDR3 is TGCAGCGCCCTGACAGGGGGTTGGACTGAAGCTTTCTTT.

The chain is built from TRBV20-1 and TRBJ2-6; D ambiguous. The germline V and J ends were trimmed by 6 bases and 1 base, with 7 bases remaining between them. CDR1 and CDR2 from the germline V gene are DFQATT and SNEGSKA (reference sequence). The CDR3 contains 13 residues. The CDR3 DNA sequence: TGCAGTGCCCACCCTTCTGGGGCCAACGTCCTGACTTTC. As protein: CSAHPSGANVLTF.

V and J are TRBV12-3 or TRBV12-4 and TRBJ1-4; TRBD1 aligns across 7 bases. This CDR3 contains 13 residues. V was pared by 8 bases and J by 6 bases, with 6 bases of the junction left unmatched. In DNA, the CDR3 is TGTGCCAGCTCGCCTGGGACAGATGAAAAACTGTTTTTT. This codes for CASSPGTDEKLFF.

The CDR3 loop is CASSQGTGYTF. The CDR3 nucleotides are TGTGCCAGCAGCCAGGGAACTGGCTACACCTTC. This chain connects TRBV7-8 to TRBJ1-2, with D perhaps matching TRBD1 (5 bases). The V and J ends lost 5 bases and 7 bases respectively, with 8 bases between them. The CDR3 loop spans 11 amino acids. Germline-derived CDR1 and CDR2 are SGHVS and FQNEAQ.

This chain links TRBV12-3 or TRBV12-4 with TRBJ2-1; the match to TRBD1 covers 7 bases. The V and J ends lost 0 bases and 7 bases, in that order; junction bases with no gene match: 6. The CDR3 loop spans 15 amino acids. CDR3 coding DNA: TGTGCCAGCAGTTTAGCGCTGGGACAGCCTAATGAGCAGTTCTTC. It codes for CASSLALGQPNEQFF.

V gene TRBV13 combines with J gene TRBJ2-1; D remains ambiguous. Germline CDR1 PRHDT, CDR2 FYEKMQ (reference sequence). The CDR3 is 11 amino acids. Trimming cost V 4 bases and J 8 bases, with 6 bases left between them. The CDR3 DNA reads as TGTGCCAGCAGCTCAGAGGATGAGCAGTTCTTC. Encoded protein: CASSSEDEQFF.

Comment on this clonotype: Since a much larger clone is just one base distant, this may be a read error. Since no conserved phenylalanine or tryptophan closes the CDR3, a read error is the likely cause. The chain couples TRBV12-3 or TRBV12-4 to TRBJ1-2; D is uncertain. The V gene lost 3 bases and the J gene lost 6 bases, with 11 bases spanning the gap. The CDR3 runs to 13 residues. The DNA of the CDR3 is TGTGCCAGCAGTTTTCAAGGGATGGATGGCTACACCCTC. Translated: CASSFQGMDGYTL.

This chain connects TRBV29-1 to TRBJ2-5, with 7 positions matching TRBD1. J lost 2 bases, V lost 6 bases, and 9 bases had no gene match. The length of the CDR3 is 14 residues. Per the germline V gene, CDR1 is SQVTM and CDR2 is ANQGSEA. CDR3 region: CSVDQTGAQETQYF. As DNA, the CDR3 is TGCAGCGTCGACCAAACAGGGGCGCAAGAGACCCAGTACTTC.

This chain links TRBV20-1 with TRBJ2-5; D is unresolved. Trimming shortened V by 8 bases and J by 5 bases, and 18 bases separated the two germline ends. Germline values: CDR1 DFQATT, CDR2 SNEGSKA (reference sequence). The CDR3 runs 13 residues. The CDR3 DNA reads as TGCAGTACGAACACCGGACGTCAGGAGACCCAGTACTTC. Translated, it gives CSTNTGRQETQYF.

This chain joins TRBV11-2 and TRBJ2-3; TRBD2 aligns across 12 bases. Germline values: CDR1 SGHAT, CDR2 FQNNGV. V lost 5 bases and J lost 1; bases outside the gene matches: 4. CDR3 size: 16 residues. The CDR3 sequence is CASSGRLAGGTDTQYF. In DNA, the CDR3 is TGTGCCAGCAGCGGACGACTAGCGGGGGGCACAGATACGCAGTATTTT.

The V call is TRBV7-2, the J call TRBJ1-4; 7 nucleotides line up with TRBD1. CDR3 length equals 14 residues. CDR1 and CDR2 from the germline V gene are SGHTA and FQGNSA. After removal of 5 bases from V and 7 bases from J, the junction contained 7 bases not matched to a gene. CDR3 amino acids: CASSPTGFGEKLFF. The CDR3 DNA reads as TGTGCCAGCAGCCCGACAGGGTTTGGTGAAAAACTGTTTTTT.

The CDR3 protein is CATRTSGNSYNEQFF. The CDR3 DNA is TGTGCCACCAGGACTAGCGGGAACTCCTACAATGAGCAGTTCTTC. The gene calls are TRBV24-1 and TRBJ2-1, with TRBD2 matching over 11 bases. The CDR3 is 15 residues long. With V trimmed by 7 bases and J by 0 bases, 1 base remained unmatched. Germline V gives CDR1 KGHDR, CDR2 SFDVKD.

This clonotype has only a few counts. The J gene is TRBJ2-2, the V gene TRBV4-3, with a possible D match to TRBD2 (5 bases). Trimming shortened V by 3 bases and J by 4 bases, and 12 bases separated the two germline ends. The CDR3 contains 15 residues. Germline assignment: CDR1 LGHNA and CDR2 YSLEER. CDR3 DNA sequence: TGCGCCAGCAGCCATATGGGAGTCGCCACCGGGGAGCTGTTTTTT. Translating gives CASSHMGVATGELFF.

The chain is built from TRBV6-5 and TRBJ2-4; D not resolved. Trimming stripped 0 bases from V and 0 bases from J, with 12 bases between. CDR1 and CDR2 from the germline V gene are MNHEY and SVGAGI. This CDR3 is built from 17 residues. The DNA for the CDR3 is TGTGCCAGCAGTTACTCGAGAGAGTATATAGCCAAAAACATTCAGTACTTC. As protein: CASSYSREYIAKNIQYF.

This chain links TRBV7-6 with TRBJ2-5; D is undetermined. Germline V CDR1 and CDR2: SGHVS, FNYEAQ. The CDR3 is 12 residues long. Trimming shortened V by 4 bases and J by 0 bases, and 3 bases separated the two germline ends. The CDR3 here is CASSYDQETQYF. The CDR3 nucleotides are TGTGCCAGCAGCTACGACCAAGAGACCCAGTACTTC.

In the case of this clonotype: One end of the junction does not line up with germline, which may come from a read error. The J gene is TRBJ1-5, the V gene TRBV28; TRBD1 is a possible D gene (5 bases). This CDR3 comprises 14 residues. Germline V gene data show CDR1 as MDHEN and CDR2 as SYDVKM. This CDR3 reads CASSLGGKSQPQHF. In DNA form, the CDR3 reads TGTGCCAGCAGTTTGGGGGGGAAGAGTCAGCCCCAACATTTT.

This chain uses TRBV7-6 with TRBJ2-3; D ambiguous. V was shortened by 9 bases and J by 3 bases, with 16 bases between the two germline ends. Germline CDR1 reads SGHVS; CDR2 reads FNYEAQ. There are 14 residues in the CDR3. CDR3 sequence: CASTSGLWTDTQYF. DNA for the CDR3: TGTGCCAGTACATCGGGTTTGTGGACAGATACGCAGTATTTT.

Here the CDR3 DNA reads TGTGCCAGCAGTTTATGGCCAGGTCAAGAGACCCAGTACTTC. It specifies CASSLWPGQETQYF. The chain couples TRBV28 to TRBJ2-5; D is unresolved. CDR3 size: 14 residues. Germline V gene sequence: CDR1 MDHEN, CDR2 SYDVKM. Trimming pared 0 bases from V and 2 bases from J, leaving 7 bases between.

The chain uses TRBV7-8 and TRBJ2-5; D is perhaps TRBD2 (6 bases). The CDR3 is 18 amino acids. Germline V gene data show CDR1 as SGHVS and CDR2 as FQNEAQ. V shed 1 base and J shed 2 bases, with 20 bases lying between them. For the CDR3, the DNA is TGTGCCAGCAGCTTAGAGGAGCGGGTCCATTCAGGGCAAGAGACCCAGTACTTC. Amino acid sequence: CASSLEERVHSGQETQYF.

Comments on this clonotype: A read error may account for a junction end that differs from germline. The chain joins TRBV7-9 to TRBJ1-4; 10 bases are a match to TRBD1. The germline gives CDR1 SEHNR, CDR2 FQNEAQ (reference sequence). The CDR3 is 15 amino acids. The CDR3 nucleotides read TGTACCAGCAGCATCCGGACAGGGGGGAATGAAAAACTGTTTTTT. This codes for CTSSIRTGGNEKLFF.

In this sample, this clonotype turned up a few times. The genes are TRBV29-1 and TRBJ1-1; D is undetermined. Germline lookup yields CDR1 SQVTM and CDR2 ANQGSEA. CDR3 size: 11 residues. This CDR3 reads CSTGGSTEAFF. The CDR3, as DNA: TGCAGTACTGGCGGGAGCACTGAAGCTTTCTTT.

A few counts support this clonotype. The chain couples TRBV6-4 to TRBJ2-3; D may be TRBD2 (6 bases). In germline, CDR1 is MRHNA, CDR2 SNTAGT. Trimming took 3 bases from V and 5 from J, leaving 15 bases between them. The CDR3 contains 15 residues. CDR3 residues: CASSEQTSGGDTQYF. CDR3 sequence (DNA): TGTGCCAGCAGTGAGCAGACTAGTGGGGGAGATACGCAGTATTTT.